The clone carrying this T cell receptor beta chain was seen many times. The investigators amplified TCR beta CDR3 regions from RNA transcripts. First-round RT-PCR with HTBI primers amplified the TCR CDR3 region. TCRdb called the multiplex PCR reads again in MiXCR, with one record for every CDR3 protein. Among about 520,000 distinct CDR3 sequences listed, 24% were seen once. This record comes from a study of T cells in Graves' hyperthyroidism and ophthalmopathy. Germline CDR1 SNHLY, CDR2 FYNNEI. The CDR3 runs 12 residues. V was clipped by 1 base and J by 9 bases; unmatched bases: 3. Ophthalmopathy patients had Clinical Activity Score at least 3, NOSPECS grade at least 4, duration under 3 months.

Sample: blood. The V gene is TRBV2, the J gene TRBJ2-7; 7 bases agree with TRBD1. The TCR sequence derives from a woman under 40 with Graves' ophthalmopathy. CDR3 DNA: TGTGCCAGCAGTGAAGTTCCAGGGGGGCAGTACTTC. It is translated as CASSEVPGGQYF.